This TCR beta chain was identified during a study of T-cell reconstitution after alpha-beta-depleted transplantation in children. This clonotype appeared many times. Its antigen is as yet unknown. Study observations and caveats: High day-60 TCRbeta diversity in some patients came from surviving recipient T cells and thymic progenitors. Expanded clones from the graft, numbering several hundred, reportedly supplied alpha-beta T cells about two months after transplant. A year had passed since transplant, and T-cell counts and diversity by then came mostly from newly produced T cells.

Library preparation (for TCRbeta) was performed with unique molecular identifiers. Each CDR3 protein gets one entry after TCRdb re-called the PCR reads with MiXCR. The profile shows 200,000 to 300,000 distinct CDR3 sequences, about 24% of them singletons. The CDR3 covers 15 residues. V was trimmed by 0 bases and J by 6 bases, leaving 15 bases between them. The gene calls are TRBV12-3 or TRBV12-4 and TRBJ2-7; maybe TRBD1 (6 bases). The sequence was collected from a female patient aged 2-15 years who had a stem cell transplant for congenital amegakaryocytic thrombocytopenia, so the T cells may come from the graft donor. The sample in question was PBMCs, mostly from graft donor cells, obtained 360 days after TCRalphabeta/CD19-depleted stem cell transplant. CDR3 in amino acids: CASSLALSAGAEQYF. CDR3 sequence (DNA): TGTGCCAGCAGTTTAGCGCTTTCGGCAGGGGCCGAGCAGTACTTC.